This T cell receptor beta chain was captured in a study of tumor-infiltrating lymphocytes in primary liver carcinoma. Regarding this clonotype: This sequence may be a read error, since a much larger clone differs from it by one base.

The V gene lost 4 bases and the J gene lost 7 bases, with 13 bases spanning the gap. This CDR3 spans 13 amino acids. CDR1 is SGHTS and CDR2 is YDEGEE in the germline V gene. Unsorted bulk tissue, about 18-31 mg of it, served as the source for co-extraction of RNA and DNA. cDNA specific to TCR beta was made from about 0.45 ug of total RNA, with a constant-region primer employed for priming. TCR beta libraries came from three nested multiplex PCR rounds using slightly modified ARM-PCR. The first two PCR rounds used TRBV1-TRBV30 forward primers with a C-beta reverse primer, nine to ten cycles each. TCRdb processed the multiplex PCR reads anew with MiXCR; each CDR3 protein has one entry. The table records 100,000 or so distinct CDR3 sequences, around 63% of them present only once.

This clonotype was obtained from a woman aged 55-75 years with primary liver carcinoma and hepatitis B virus infection. Sequencing was done on a sample of liver tumor tissue from sampling region 5. The sample's subset: tumor region T5, tumor centre. This chain uses TRBV5-8 with TRBJ2-3; D possibly corresponds to TRBD1 (6 bases). For the CDR3, the DNA is TGTGCCAGCAGCGCCCGCCAGGGGAATACGCAGTATTTT. Translated: CASSARQGNTQYF.